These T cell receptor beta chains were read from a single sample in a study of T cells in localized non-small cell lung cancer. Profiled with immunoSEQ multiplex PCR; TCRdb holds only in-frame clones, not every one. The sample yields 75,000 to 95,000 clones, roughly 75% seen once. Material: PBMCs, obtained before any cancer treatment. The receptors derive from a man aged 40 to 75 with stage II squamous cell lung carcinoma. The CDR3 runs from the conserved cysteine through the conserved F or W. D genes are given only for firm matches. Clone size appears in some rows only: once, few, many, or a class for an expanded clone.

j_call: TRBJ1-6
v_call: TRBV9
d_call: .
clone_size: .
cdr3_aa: CASSAAPNSPLHF
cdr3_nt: TGTGCCAGCAGCGCTGCCCCCAATTCACCCCTCCACTTT

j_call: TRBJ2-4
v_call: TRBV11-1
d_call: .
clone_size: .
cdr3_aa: CASSLAGLAKNIQYF
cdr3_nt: TGTGCCAGCAGCCTCGCGGGACTAGCCAAAAACATTCAGTACTTC

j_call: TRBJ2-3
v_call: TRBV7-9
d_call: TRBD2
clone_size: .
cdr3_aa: CADSSGLTDTQYF
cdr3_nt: TGTGCCGATTCTAGCGGCCTCACAGATACGCAGTATTTT

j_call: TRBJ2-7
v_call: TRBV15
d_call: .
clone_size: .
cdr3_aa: CATSRDVRGYEQYF
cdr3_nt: TGTGCCACCAGCAGAGATGTCAGGGGATACGAGCAGTACTTC

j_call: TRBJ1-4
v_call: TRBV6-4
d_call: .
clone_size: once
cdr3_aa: CATKIPPTNEKLFF
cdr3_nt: TGTGCCACCAAAATCCCCCCAACTAATGAAAAACTGTTTTTT

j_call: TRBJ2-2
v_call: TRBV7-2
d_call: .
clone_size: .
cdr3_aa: CASIPLGTGELFF
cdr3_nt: TGTGCCAGCATTCCTTTGGGCACCGGGGAGCTGTTTTTT

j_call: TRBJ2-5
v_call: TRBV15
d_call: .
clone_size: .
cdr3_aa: CATSAGLSRETQYF
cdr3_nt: TGTGCCACCAGCGCGGGACTTTCGAGGGAGACCCAGTACTTC

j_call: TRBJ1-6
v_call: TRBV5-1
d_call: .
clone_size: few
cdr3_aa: CASSLSTGPYNSPLHF
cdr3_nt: TGCGCCAGCAGCTTGTCAACAGGACCCTATAATTCACCCCTCCACTTT

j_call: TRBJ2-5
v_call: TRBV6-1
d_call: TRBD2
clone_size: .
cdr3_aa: CASTWTSGTQETQYF
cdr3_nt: TGTGCCAGCACCTGGACTAGCGGGACACAAGAGACCCAGTACTTC

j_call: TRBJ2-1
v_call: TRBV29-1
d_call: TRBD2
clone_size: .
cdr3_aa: CSVEPTSPLSYNEQFF
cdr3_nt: TGCAGCGTTGAGCCGACTAGCCCTCTTTCCTACAATGAGCAGTTCTTC

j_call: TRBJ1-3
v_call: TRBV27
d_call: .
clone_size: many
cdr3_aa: CASTSYSGNTIYF
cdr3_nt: TGTGCCAGCACCAGTTACTCTGGAAACACCATATATTTT

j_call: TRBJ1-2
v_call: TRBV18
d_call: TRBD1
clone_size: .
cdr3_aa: CASLQSGQGAYGYTF
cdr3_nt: TGTGCCAGCCTACAAAGCGGACAGGGGGCCTATGGCTACACCTTC

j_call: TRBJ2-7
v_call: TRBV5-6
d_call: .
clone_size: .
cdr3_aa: CASSSITTYEQYF
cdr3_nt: TGTGCCAGCAGCTCGATTACGACCTACGAGCAGTACTTC

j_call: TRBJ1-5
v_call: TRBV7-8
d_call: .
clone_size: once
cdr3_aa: CASSLDGGFGNQPQHF
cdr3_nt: TGTGCCAGCAGCTTAGATGGAGGTTTCGGCAATCAGCCCCAGCATTTT

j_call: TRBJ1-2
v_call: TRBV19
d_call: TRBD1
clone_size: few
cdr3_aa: CASSTGQGASNYGYTF
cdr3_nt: TGTGCCAGTAGTACCGGACAGGGGGCTTCTAACTATGGCTACACCTTC

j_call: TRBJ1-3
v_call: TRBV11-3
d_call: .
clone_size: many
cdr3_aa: CASSRDTGNTIYF
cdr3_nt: TGTGCCAGCAGCCGGGACACTGGAAACACCATATATTTT

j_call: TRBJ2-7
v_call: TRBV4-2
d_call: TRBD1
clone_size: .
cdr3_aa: CASSQPGQGAYEQYF
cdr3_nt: TGTGCCAGCAGCCAACCGGGACAGGGGGCCTACGAGCAGTACTTC

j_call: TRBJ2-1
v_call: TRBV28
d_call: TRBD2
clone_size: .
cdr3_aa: CASSLGSSGSRRYYNEQFF
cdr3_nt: TGTGCCAGCAGTTTAGGGTCTAGCGGGAGCCGACGATACTACAATGAGCAGTTCTTC

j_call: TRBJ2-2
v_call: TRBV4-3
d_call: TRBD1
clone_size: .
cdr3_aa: CASSQDRTGGYGELFF
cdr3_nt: TGCGCCAGCAGCCAAGATAGGACAGGGGGCTACGGGGAGCTGTTTTTT

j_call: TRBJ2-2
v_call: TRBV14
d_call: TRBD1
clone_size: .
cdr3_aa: CASSQSRDRGRWATGELFF
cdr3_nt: TGTGCCAGCAGCCAGTCCCGGGACAGGGGGCGCTGGGCCACCGGGGAGCTGTTTTTT

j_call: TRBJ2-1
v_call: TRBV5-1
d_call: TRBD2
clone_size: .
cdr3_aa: CASSLTSGGNSYNEQFF
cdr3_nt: TGCGCCAGCAGCTTGACTAGCGGGGGGAACTCCTACAATGAGCAGTTCTTC

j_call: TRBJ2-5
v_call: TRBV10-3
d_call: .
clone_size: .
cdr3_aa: CAISESGSPQETQYF
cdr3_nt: TGTGCCATCAGTGAGTCGGGGTCTCCACAAGAGACCCAGTACTTC

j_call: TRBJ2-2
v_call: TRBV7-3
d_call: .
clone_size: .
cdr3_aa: CASSSNPNTGELFF
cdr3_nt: TGTGCCAGCAGCTCTAACCCGAACACCGGGGAGCTGTTTTTT

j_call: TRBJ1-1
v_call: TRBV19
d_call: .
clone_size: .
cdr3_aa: CASSMGTANTEAFF
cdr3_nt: TGTGCCAGTAGTATGGGGACGGCTAACACTGAAGCTTTCTTT

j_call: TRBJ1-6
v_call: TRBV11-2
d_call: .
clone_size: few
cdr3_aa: CASSPRGAIDNSPLHF
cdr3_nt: TGTGCCAGCAGCCCGCGGGGGGCTATTGATAATTCACCCCTCCACTTT